The T cell receptor beta chain described here comes from a study of identical twins. This clonotype came up a few times. Antigen unknown. Study-level findings and limits: Conclusions were drawn cross-sectionally by statistical analysis, without following the same donors. Memory repertoires showed no such pattern, whereas abundant cord blood beta clonotypes carried fewer insertions. Twin-shared out-of-frame alpha sequences showed excess low generation probability.

Template switching (which added a universal primer site) was used, and cDNA carried unique molecular identifiers. TCRdb re-called the 5' RACE reads through MiXCR, storing one row per CDR3 protein. Among more than 650,000 distinct CDR3 sequences listed, 6% to 6.5% were seen once. The V segment lost 4 bases and the J segment 9 bases; nucleotides outside the gene matches: 4. The germline V gene has CDR1 DFQATT and CDR2 SNEGSKA (reference sequence). There are 13 residues in the CDR3. The receptor was derived from a man aged 18 to 30 in good health. Sequenced: naive T cells sorted from blood. V is TRBV20-1 and J is TRBJ2-1; 12 bases map to TRBD2. The CDR3 protein is CSANLAGGSEQFF. The CDR3, as DNA: TGCAGTGCTAACCTAGCGGGAGGGTCTGAGCAGTTCTTC.